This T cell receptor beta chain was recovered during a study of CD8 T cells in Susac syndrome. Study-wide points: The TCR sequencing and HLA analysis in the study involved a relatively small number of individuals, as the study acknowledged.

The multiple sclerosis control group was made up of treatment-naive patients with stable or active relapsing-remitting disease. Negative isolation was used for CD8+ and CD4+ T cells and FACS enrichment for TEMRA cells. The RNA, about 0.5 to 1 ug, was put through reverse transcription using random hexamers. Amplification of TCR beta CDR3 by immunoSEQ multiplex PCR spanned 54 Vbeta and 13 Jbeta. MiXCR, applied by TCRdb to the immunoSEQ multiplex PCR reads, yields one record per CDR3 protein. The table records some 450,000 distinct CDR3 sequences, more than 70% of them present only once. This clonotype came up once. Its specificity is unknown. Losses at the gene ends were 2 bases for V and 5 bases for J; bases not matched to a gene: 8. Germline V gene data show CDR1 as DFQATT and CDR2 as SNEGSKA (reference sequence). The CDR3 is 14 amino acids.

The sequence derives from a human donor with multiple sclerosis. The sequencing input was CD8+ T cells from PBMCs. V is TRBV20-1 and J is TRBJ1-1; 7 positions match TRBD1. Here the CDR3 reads CSARNPGGETEAFF. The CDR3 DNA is TGCAGTGCTAGAAATCCAGGGGGTGAAACTGAAGCTTTCTTT.